Each of the 32 T cell receptor beta chains below was sequenced from the same sample in a study of T cells in women clearing cervical HPV infection. The assay was immunoSEQ multiplex PCR, and TCRdb's table has in-frame clones only and misses some. The sample totals about 22,000 clones; its top ten clones hold under 6.5%. The sequencing sample was made of blood buffy coat. The receptors derive from a woman aged 18 to 75 with a cervical HPV16 infection that either progressed to CIN3+ or cleared (not recorded which).

Of note for this clone: The missing CDR3 end, 3 residues past where the read stops, is filled in from the germline J gene. This chain links TRBV10-1 with TRBJ2-7; TRBD2 matches at 9 bases. Germline lookup yields CDR1 WNHNN and CDR2 SYGVQD (reference sequence). The CDR3 contains 14 residues. The ends lost 5 bases at V and 2 bases at J; junction bases unmatched: 4. CDR3 DNA, as far as it was read: TGCGCCAGCAGTTTAGCGGGAGCACCCTACGAG. Residues: CASSLAGAPYE. Given in full, the CDR3 is CASSLAGAPYEQYF.

In the case of this clone: The read stops 3 residues short of the end of the CDR3; the missing end is completed from the germline J gene. The chain has TRBV20-1 and TRBJ1-1; tentative D call: TRBD1 (6 bases). Between the trimmed V and J ends, which lost 6 bases and 5 bases, there was a span of 22 bases. The germline V gene has CDR1 DFQATT and CDR2 SNEGSKA (reference sequence). The CDR3 is 15 residues long. The CDR3 sequence is CSASDSPGKRTEAFF. The DNA read from the CDR3 is TGCAGTGCCTCGGACAGCCCTGGAAAACGTACTGAA.

A word on this clone: A read error may produce the germline difference seen at one junction end. Sequencing ends 3 residues short of the CDR3 end; the germline J gene provides the rest. The rearrangement uses TRBV7-6 and TRBJ2-3, with 8 bases lining up with TRBD2. In germline, CDR1 is SGHVS, CDR2 FNYEAQ. This CDR3 spans 14 amino acids. The sequenced CDR3 bases are TGTGCCAGCAGCTCCTGGACTAGCATAGATACG. Residues: CASSSWTSIDT. The full CDR3 protein is CASSSWTSIDTQYF.

With regard to this clone: The missing CDR3 end, 3 residues past where the read stops, is filled in from the germline J gene. This chain joins TRBV20-1 and TRBJ2-3; tentative D call: TRBD1 (5 bases). The CDR3 has 16 amino acids. V lost 0 bases and J lost 2, with 15 bases in between. CDR1 and CDR2 (germline): DFQATT, SNEGSKA (reference sequence). The CDR3 bases that were read are TGCAGTGCTAGAGATCGGCTGTGGGGCTCCACAGATACG. Protein sequence: CSARDRLWGSTDT. The entire CDR3 is CSARDRLWGSTDTQYF.

The sequenced CDR3 bases are TGTGCCAGTAGTTACAGCTTGAACACTGAA. This codes for CASSYSLNTE. The whole CDR3 protein is CASSYSLNTEAFF. The V and J genes are TRBV19 and TRBJ1-1; D not resolved. The read comes to an end 3 residues before the CDR3 does, leaving the germline J gene to fill in the end. Trimming pared 5 bases from V and 0 bases from J, leaving 7 bases between. Germline-derived CDR1 and CDR2 are LNHDA and SQIVND (reference sequence). The CDR3 totals 13 residues.

A remark on this clone: Read coverage stops 3 residues before the CDR3 terminus; the germline J gene supplies the remainder. The V call is TRBV29-1, the J call TRBJ2-7; TRBD1 matches at 9 bases. CDR1 SQVTM and CDR2 ANQGSEA come from the germline V gene. The V segment lost 4 bases and the J segment 6 bases; nucleotides outside the gene matches: 7. The CDR3 spans 13 residues. The DNA read from the CDR3 is TGCAGCGTTGTCCGGACAGGGGAGGGCGAG. This translates into CSVVRTGEGE. The full CDR3 sequence reads CSVVRTGEGEQYF.

CDR3 loop: CSARGSGGFTNSGANVLTF. The covered CDR3 bases are TGCAGTGCTAGAGGAAGCGGGGGGTTTACAAACTCTGGGGCCAACGTC. The chain has TRBV20-1 and TRBJ2-6, with 9 positions matching TRBD2. The read comes to an end 3 residues before the CDR3 does, leaving the germline J gene to fill in the end. Germline V gives CDR1 DFQATT, CDR2 SNEGSKA (reference sequence). V gave up 1 base and J gave up 0 bases; unmatched junction bases: 10. The length of the CDR3 is 19 residues.

A remark on this clone: With the read ending 3 residues before the CDR3 end, the germline J gene is used to fill in that end. This sequence joins TRBV20-1 and TRBJ2-5; 8 bases are shared with TRBD2. The CDR3 covers 13 residues. Germline V gives CDR1 DFQATT, CDR2 SNEGSKA (reference sequence). The junction had 4 bases not matched to a gene; V was cut back by 3 bases and J by 4 bases. The CDR3 loop is CSASFSGVETQYF. Incomplete CDR3 DNA: TGCAGTGCTAGTTTTAGCGGGGTAGAGACC.

Of note for this clone: The read ends 3 residues early relative to the CDR3; the germline J gene fills the gap. This chain joins TRBV19 and TRBJ2-1; 7 bases map to TRBD2. The CDR3 is made up of 16 amino acids. Germline V CDR1 and CDR2: LNHDA, SQIVND (reference sequence). V was clipped by 6 bases and J by 3 bases; unmatched bases: 11. CDR3 DNA (partial): TGTGCCAGTAGCCTAATACTAGCGCCCGGCTACAATGAG. Translating it yields CASSLILAPGYNE. The CDR3 in full is CASSLILAPGYNEQFF.

Turning to this clone: The CDR3 end lies 3 residues beyond the end of the read and is filled in from the germline J gene. This chain joins TRBV2 and TRBJ1-2, with 9 bases that match TRBD1. CDR3 length: 15 amino acids. CDR1 and CDR2 (germline): SNHLY, FYNNEI. Trimming removed 2 bases from V and 5 bases from J; junction bases left unmatched: 6. CDR3 loop: CASSERDRAIYGYTF. CDR3 DNA (partial): TGTGCCAGCAGTGAACGGGACAGGGCGATTTATGGC. The whole variable domain, filled in from reference TRBV2 and TRBJ1-2, reads EPEVTQTPSHQVTQMGQEVILRCVPISNHLYFYWYRQILGQKVEFLVSFYNNEISEKSEIFDDQFSVERPDGSNFTLKIRSTKLEDSAMYFCASSERDRAIYGYTFGSGTRLTVV.

With respect to this clone: The read ends 3 residues before the CDR3 terminus; that terminus is restored from the germline J gene. The rearrangement joins TRBV20-1 to TRBJ2-1, with D hard to call. V gave up 5 bases and J gave up 5 bases, with 10 bases separating them. CDR1 and CDR2 from the germline V gene are DFQATT and SNEGSKA (reference sequence). This CDR3 spans 12 amino acids. The CDR3 loop reads CSASRFNNEQFF. Partial CDR3 DNA: TGCAGTGCTTCCAGATTTAACAATGAG.

Of note for this clone: The read stops 3 residues short of the end of the CDR3; the missing end is completed from the germline J gene. The V call is TRBV29-1, the J call TRBJ2-1; 9 positions agree with TRBD2. V lost 0 bases to trimming and J lost 6 bases; unmatched junction nucleotides: 9. The CDR3 has 16 amino acids. The germline gives CDR1 SQVTM, CDR2 ANQGSEA. CDR3 DNA, as far as it was read: TGCAGCGTTGAAGATCTGCTGGGCGGGGGGGCCAATGAG. As protein: CSVEDLLGGGANE. The full CDR3 sequence reads CSVEDLLGGGANEQFF.

Details on this clone: The read terminates 3 residues before the CDR3 end, so the remaining end is supplied by the germline J gene. This chain links TRBV7-9 with TRBJ2-1; TRBD1 agrees at 7 bases. The germline gives CDR1 SEHNR, CDR2 FQNEAQ (reference sequence). The CDR3 spans 15 residues. The V gene end was trimmed by 5 bases and the J gene end by 7 bases; junction bases not matched to a gene: 11. The CDR3 region is CASSHRDRSINEQFF. The covered CDR3 bases are TGTGCCAGCAGCCACCGGGACAGAAGCATTAATGAG.

For this clone: The observed sequence ends 3 residues before the CDR3 terminus, with the missing tail filled in from the germline J gene. This chain joins TRBV20-1 and TRBJ2-7, with 7 bases lining up with TRBD1. Germline CDR1 reads DFQATT; CDR2 reads SNEGSKA (reference sequence). Trimming cost V 0 bases and J 2 bases; bases outside gene matches: 10. This CDR3 contains 16 residues. The CDR3 protein is CSARDPQGNVAYEQYF. CDR3 DNA (partial): TGCAGTGCTAGAGATCCACAGGGGAACGTAGCCTACGAG.

Concerning this clone: Read sequence stops 3 residues before the CDR3 end, and the germline J gene provides the missing end. The J gene is TRBJ2-2, the V gene TRBV6-2 or TRBV6-3; the D gene is possibly TRBD1 (5 bases). This CDR3 has 15 amino acids. Germline V lookup: CDR1 MNHEY, CDR2 SVGEGT. The sequenced part of the CDR3 DNA is TGTGCCAGCAGTTACCAGGGCTTTTATAATTCACCG. Encoded protein: CASSYQGFYNSP. In full, the CDR3 reads CASSYQGFYNSPLFF.

The CDR3 DNA, read in part, is TGTGCCAGTAGTCCTACCCGCCGGGGCGAG. It is translated as CASSPTRRGE. The CDR3 in full is CASSPTRRGEQYF. The chain has TRBV19 and TRBJ2-7; tentatively, D is TRBD2 (5 bases). The read halts 3 residues ahead of the CDR3 end, with the missing end drawn from the germline J gene. Per the germline V gene, CDR1 is LNHDA and CDR2 is SQIVND (reference sequence). Trimming pared 5 bases from V and 6 bases from J, leaving 14 bases between. The CDR3 spans 13 residues.

As for this clone: Read sequence stops 3 residues before the CDR3 end, and the germline J gene provides the missing end. V and J are TRBV18 and TRBJ2-3; D is unresolved. V was trimmed by 3 bases and J by 1 base, leaving 17 bases between them. In germline, CDR1 is KGHSH, CDR2 LQKENI. CDR3 length: 17 amino acids. Here the CDR3 reads CASSPQQLATGTDTQYF. The sequenced CDR3 bases are TGTGCCAGCTCACCCCAACAACTGGCGACTGGCACAGATACG.

Comment on this clone: The junction departs from germline at one end; a sequencing error may be responsible. The CDR3 end lies 3 residues beyond the end of the read and is filled in from the germline J gene. The J gene is TRBJ2-2, the V gene TRBV4-1; 7 nucleotides line up with TRBD1. The CDR3 is 15 amino acids. Germline V gives CDR1 MGHRA, CDR2 YSYEKL. The sequenced part of the CDR3 DNA is TGCACCAGCAGCCGGGGACAGAACAACACCGGGGAG. Its protein is CTSSRGQNNTGE. The entire CDR3 protein is CTSSRGQNNTGELFF.

Remarks on this clone: The read terminates 3 residues ahead of where the CDR3 ends, so the germline J gene completes it. The chain couples TRBV5-1 to TRBJ1-2, with 8 nucleotides matching TRBD1. Per germline, CDR1 SGHRS and CDR2 YFSETQ. The CDR3 totals 16 residues. V was pared by 4 bases and J by 4 bases, with 12 bases of the junction left unmatched. The CDR3 is CASSPIQGQGGYGYTF. The CDR3 DNA, read in part, is TGCGCCAGCAGCCCGATACAAGGACAGGGAGGCTATGGC.

On this clone: The CDR3 extends 3 residues past the end of the read, so its final part is completed from the germline J gene. This chain links TRBV6-2 or TRBV6-3 with TRBJ1-2; D unresolved. The CDR3 length is 16 residues. Germline values: CDR1 MNHEY, CDR2 SVGEGT. The CDR3 spells CASSYPGLAGIYDYTF. The sequenced part of the CDR3 DNA is TGTGCCAGCAGTTACCCCGGACTAGCGGGCATATACGAC.

With regard to this clone: The observed sequence ends 3 residues before the CDR3 terminus, with the missing tail filled in from the germline J gene. The rearrangement uses TRBV19 and TRBJ2-3; 7 bases fit TRBD2. The CDR3 sequence is 14 residues long. Per germline, CDR1 LNHDA and CDR2 SQIVND (reference sequence). The DNA read from the CDR3 is TGTGCCAGTAGTATCGGGGGGTCCCAAGAGACG. Translation: CASSIGGSQET. The CDR3, in full, reads CASSIGGSQETQYF.

To note about this clone: The read gets to within 3 residues of the CDR3 end, and the germline J gene fills in the rest. The V gene is TRBV20-1, the J gene TRBJ2-1; 9 bases are shared with TRBD2. After removal of 5 bases from V and 5 bases from J, the junction contained 4 bases not matched to a gene. The CDR3 consists of 13 residues. Germline CDR1 and CDR2: DFQATT and SNEGSKA (reference sequence). The CDR3 here is CSALAGDDNEQFF. Partial CDR3 DNA: TGCAGTGCTTTAGCGGGGGATGACAATGAG.

On this clone: The read terminates 3 residues before the CDR3 end, so the remaining end is supplied by the germline J gene. The chain has TRBV20-1 and TRBJ2-3, with 7 bases identical to TRBD2. The CDR3 runs 13 residues. J lost 5 bases, V lost 0 bases, and 2 bases had no gene match. CDR1 and CDR2 from the germline V gene are DFQATT and SNEGSKA (reference sequence). CDR3: CSAREGGGDTQYF. Partial CDR3 DNA: TGCAGTGCTAGAGAGGGGGGGGGAGATACG.

A word on this clone: The read gets to within 3 residues of the CDR3 end, and the germline J gene fills in the rest. The V gene is TRBV7-9, the J gene TRBJ1-2; D uncertain. The CDR3 contains 14 residues. The germline CDR1 and CDR2 sequences are SEHNR and FQNEAQ (reference sequence). The CDR3: CASSSTSGEDTYTF. The CDR3 DNA, read in part, is TGTGCCAGCAGCTCCACTAGCGGGGAGGATACC.

On this clone: The read finishes 3 residues shy of the CDR3 end, and the germline J gene is used to complete it. This chain uses TRBV19 with TRBJ2-7, with 9 bases matching TRBD2. The V segment lost 4 bases and the J segment 2 bases; nucleotides outside the gene matches: 6. The CDR3 is made up of 15 amino acids. Germline CDR1 reads LNHDA; CDR2 reads SQIVND (reference sequence). CDR3 DNA (partial): TGTGCCAGTAGTAGCCTAGCGGGGAAAACCTACGAG. Encoded protein: CASSSLAGKTYE. The whole CDR3 reads CASSSLAGKTYEQYF.

With regard to this clone: The read terminates 3 residues ahead of where the CDR3 ends, so the germline J gene completes it. This chain connects TRBV4-1 to TRBJ2-2; D gene uncertain. Germline V gene sequence: CDR1 MGHRA, CDR2 YSYEKL. Trimming shortened V by 0 bases and J by 6 bases, and 14 bases separated the two germline ends. This CDR3 contains 16 residues. CDR3 DNA (partial): TGCGCCAGCAGCCAAGAGGTATCAATTCGGTCCGGGGAG. Amino acid sequence: CASSQEVSIRSGE. The whole CDR3 protein is CASSQEVSIRSGELFF.

On this clone: The read terminates 3 residues ahead of where the CDR3 ends, so the germline J gene completes it. This chain connects TRBV20-1 to TRBJ2-7, with a tentative D call TRBD1 (6 bases). V dropped 3 bases and J dropped 2 bases, with 14 bases sitting between them. The CDR3 is 14 amino acids. CDR1 and CDR2 (germline): DFQATT, SNEGSKA (reference sequence). The CDR3: CSASSGVFPYEQYF. The CDR3 bases that were read are TGCAGTGCTAGTTCAGGGGTGTTTCCCTACGAG.

In regard to this clone: The read stops 3 residues short of the end of the CDR3; the missing end is completed from the germline J gene. The chain recombines TRBV28 with TRBJ2-3, with a possible D match to TRBD2 (6 bases). Trimming removed 6 bases at V and 0 bases at J, with 13 bases between. This CDR3 is 15 amino acids long. CDR1 is MDHEN and CDR2 is SYDVKM in the germline V gene. The CDR3 sequence: CASSPFGGSTDTQYF. The sequenced CDR3 bases are TGTGCCAGCAGCCCCTTTGGGGGGAGCACAGATACG.

As concerns this clone: Read sequence stops 3 residues before the CDR3 end, and the germline J gene provides the missing end. V usage is TRBV7-8 and J usage is TRBJ2-2; 7 bases are a match to TRBD2. The CDR3 length is 16 residues. Germline-derived CDR1 and CDR2 are SGHVS and FQNEAQ. The ends lost 1 base at V and 4 bases at J; junction bases unmatched: 6. CDR3 bases read: TGTGCCAGCAGCTTAGGGGGGGGAGCGGTCACCGGGGAG. It codes for CASSLGGGAVTGE. The CDR3 as a whole reads CASSLGGGAVTGELFF.

Incomplete CDR3 DNA: TGTGCCAGCAGCTTGACCTCCCCCAACAGGGGGCATGGC. It codes for CASSLTSPNRGHG. In full, the CDR3 reads CASSLTSPNRGHGYTF. This chain joins TRBV5-4 and TRBJ1-2, with 9 bases that match TRBD1. From the germline J gene comes the end of the CDR3, since the read stops 3 residues before it. V was pared by 1 base and J by 6 bases, with 10 bases of the junction left unmatched. The CDR3 is made up of 16 amino acids. Germline V lookup: CDR1 SGHNT, CDR2 YYREEE (reference sequence).

Details on this clone: The read is 3 residues too short to cover the CDR3 end, so that end is filled in from the germline J gene. The chain couples TRBV20-1 to TRBJ2-7; D is perhaps TRBD1 (5 bases). Trimming cost V 5 bases and J 0 bases, with 8 bases left between them. Germline CDR1 is DFQATT and CDR2 is SNEGSKA (reference sequence). This CDR3 is 12 amino acids long. The CDR3: CSASQDSYEQYF. CDR3 DNA, as far as it was read: TGCAGTGCTTCACAGGACTCCTACGAG.

On this clone: The read comes to an end 3 residues before the CDR3 does, leaving the germline J gene to fill in the end. V gene TRBV14 combines with J gene TRBJ1-2, with D maybe TRBD1 (5 bases). Germline V lookup: CDR1 SGHDN, CDR2 FVKESK. This CDR3 region has 13 residues. CDR3 sequence reads: CASSQAGLWGYTF. CDR3 DNA (partial): TGTGCCAGCAGCCAAGCGGGACTATGGGGC. Complete variable domain (other parts from reference TRBV14 and TRBJ1-2): EAGVTQFPSHSVIEKGQTVTLRCDPISGHDNLYWYRRVMGKEIKFLLHFVKESKQDESGMPNNRFLAERTGGTYSTLKVQPAELEDSGVYFCASSQAGLWGYTFGSGTRLTVV.